This entry lists 16 T cell receptor beta chains sequenced from one sample in a study of T cell responses to AZD1222 COVID-19 vaccine. Measured with immunoSEQ multiplex PCR; TCRdb has only the in-frame clones, and not every one. The top ten clones hold over 3.5% of a sample with 100,000 to 130,000 clones, about nine tenths of them seen once. The source was peripheral blood, collected on day 0 of AZD1222 vaccination. These receptors were collected from an adult in good health.

This clone was counted only a few times. V usage is TRBV5-6 and J usage is TRBJ1-5; D is undetermined. Germline V gene sequence: CDR1 SGHDT, CDR2 YYEEEE. V was pared by 4 bases and J by 7 bases, with 9 bases between. This CDR3 comprises 12 residues. The CDR3 DNA sequence: TGTGCCAGCAGCCTGAGAGAGCAGCCCCAGCATTTT. This translates into CASSLREQPQHF.

This clone was recorded at least ten times. The chain joins TRBV19 to TRBJ1-3; 7 positions agree with TRBD1. Germline CDR1 and CDR2: LNHDA and SQIVND (reference sequence). Losses at the gene ends were 6 bases for V and 1 base for J; bases not matched to a gene: 6. The CDR3 runs 15 residues. The CDR3 here is CASSYSTGSGNTIYF. CDR3 DNA: TGTGCCAGTAGCTACTCGACAGGGTCTGGAAACACCATATATTTT.

The chain joins TRBV5-4 to TRBJ1-1; 10 nucleotides agree with TRBD1. The CDR3 totals 16 residues. The germline V gene has CDR1 SGHNT and CDR2 YYREEE (reference sequence). The trim removed 4 bases at V and 8 bases at J, leaving 14 bases unmatched. The CDR3 nucleotides read TGTGCCAGCAGCGGGGTATTTTCCGGGACAGGGGTCGAAGCTTTCTTT. Translated, it gives CASSGVFSGTGVEAFF.

The rearrangement uses TRBV6-5 and TRBJ1-4; D not resolved. The CDR3 length is 13 residues. V lost 4 bases and J 8 bases, leaving 11 bases between the germline ends. CDR1 and CDR2 (germline): MNHEY, SVGAGI. The CDR3 nucleotides are TGTGCCAGCAGTTCCACCGCCCGGGAAAAACTGTTTTTT. Encoded protein: CASSSTAREKLFF.

This chain connects TRBV20-1 to TRBJ2-7, with D unresolved. This CDR3 has 11 amino acids. V was cut by 1 base and J by 2 bases, with 3 bases left in between. Germline V gene sequence: CDR1 DFQATT, CDR2 SNEGSKA (reference sequence). As DNA, the CDR3 is TGCAGTGCTAGAGCCCCCTACGAGCAGTACTTC. This codes for CSARAPYEQYF.

The sample holds one count of this clone. V and J are TRBV12-3 or TRBV12-4 and TRBJ1-1; D is undetermined. With 6 bases removed from V and 7 bases from J, the gap between germline ends came to 15 bases. CDR3 size: 13 residues. In DNA, the CDR3 is TGTGCCAGCAGCCCCAGAGGGCGAAGTGAAGCTTTCTTT. It translates to CASSPRGRSEAFF.

The chain is built from TRBV7-8 and TRBJ1-1, with a possible D match to TRBD1 (5 bases). CDR1 SGHVS and CDR2 FQNEAQ come from the germline V gene. V lost 6 bases, J lost 5 bases, and 25 bases lay in between. The CDR3 length is 17 residues. The CDR3 bases are TGTGCCAGCAGAAAAACCGAGTGGAGGGGAACGAGGACTGAAGCTTTCTTT. It codes for CASRKTEWRGTRTEAFF.

The chain joins TRBV14 to TRBJ1-4; 9 nucleotides agree with TRBD1. Trimming took 4 bases from V and 10 from J; bases not matched to a gene: 13. This CDR3 contains 16 residues. In germline, CDR1 is SGHDN, CDR2 FVKESK. The CDR3 sequence is CASSRTAGQGLGKLFF. The CDR3 bases are TGTGCCAGCAGCCGAACCGCGGGACAGGGACTGGGAAAACTGTTTTTT.

This chain links TRBV5-4 with TRBJ2-1; D not certain. Germline V gene sequence: CDR1 SGHNT, CDR2 YYREEE (reference sequence). V lost 0 bases and J 9 bases, leaving 13 bases between the germline ends. CDR3 length: 14 amino acids. The CDR3 loop reads CASSLEGFQAEQFF. Here the CDR3 DNA reads TGTGCCAGCAGCTTGGAAGGGTTCCAGGCTGAGCAGTTCTTC.

Comments on this clone: The junction departs from the called germline gene at one end, perhaps through a read error. The rearrangement joins TRBV5-4 to TRBJ2-3, with D possibly being TRBD1 (6 bases). Germline CDR1 is SGHNT and CDR2 is YYREEE (reference sequence). The CDR3 sequence is 15 residues long. The CDR3 DNA follows: TGTGCCAGCAGTTTGGTAACAGGGTATGGAGATACGCAGTATTTT. This gives the protein CASSLVTGYGDTQYF.

The gene calls are TRBV4-1 and TRBJ1-4; no clear D. The CDR3 has 15 residues. The germline V and J ends were trimmed by 4 bases and 0 bases, with 9 bases remaining between them. Germline V gives CDR1 MGHRA, CDR2 YSYEKL. CDR3 bases: TGCGCCAGCAGCCTACAGAGTGCAACTAATGAAAAACTGTTTTTT. It is translated as CASSLQSATNEKLFF.

J is TRBJ1-1 and V is TRBV14, with 9 bases aligning to TRBD1. The CDR3 length is 15 residues. Germline V gene lookup returns CDR1 SGHDN and CDR2 FVKESK. The V and J ends lost 0 bases and 8 bases, in that order; junction bases with no gene match: 7. CDR3 protein: CASSQDRQGESEAFF. CDR3 in DNA: TGTGCCAGCAGCCAAGATCGACAGGGGGAGTCAGAAGCTTTCTTT.

This chain joins TRBV18 and TRBJ2-1, with D hard to call. There are 13 residues in the CDR3. V was clipped by 4 bases and J by 4 bases, with 8 bases between them. The germline V gene encodes CDR1 KGHSH and CDR2 LQKENI. CDR3 loop: CASSRTDYNEQFF. CDR3 nucleotide sequence: TGTGCCAGCTCACGGACGGATTACAATGAGCAGTTCTTC.

This clone showed up just once. This chain joins TRBV10-3 and TRBJ1-2, with D perhaps TRBD1 (6 bases). The V gene's germline CDR1 is ENHRY and CDR2 SYGVKD. The CDR3 covers 15 residues. Deletions cut 6 bases from V and 9 bases from J, with 23 bases between. CDR3 sequence: CAIREGQSLGGSYTF. The CDR3 nucleotides read TGTGCCATCAGAGAGGGACAATCGTTAGGTGGGAGCTACACCTTC.

The chain couples TRBV6-5 to TRBJ1-2; no clear D gene. Germline values: CDR1 MNHEY, CDR2 SVGAGI. This CDR3 has 15 residues. V was pared by 4 bases and J by 4 bases, with 16 bases between. The CDR3 reads CASSSLPAGVYGYTF. The CDR3 DNA reads as TGTGCCAGCAGTTCCCTGCCGGCAGGTGTCTATGGCTACACCTTC.

The genes are TRBV12-3 or TRBV12-4 and TRBJ1-1, with unresolved D. V dropped 0 bases and J dropped 11 bases, with 10 bases sitting between them. This CDR3 comprises 12 residues. The CDR3: CASSLADLGAFF. CDR3 coding DNA: TGTGCCAGCAGTTTAGCGGACCTCGGGGCTTTCTTT.